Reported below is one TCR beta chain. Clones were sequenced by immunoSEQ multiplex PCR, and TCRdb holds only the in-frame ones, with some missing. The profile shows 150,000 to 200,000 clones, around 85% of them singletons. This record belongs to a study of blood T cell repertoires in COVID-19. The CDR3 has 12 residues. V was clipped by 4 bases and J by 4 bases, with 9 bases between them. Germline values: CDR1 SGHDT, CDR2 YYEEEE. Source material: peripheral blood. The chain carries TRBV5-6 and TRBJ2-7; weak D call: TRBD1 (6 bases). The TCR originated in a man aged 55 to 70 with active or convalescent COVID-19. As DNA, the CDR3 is TGTGCCAGCAGCCGACAGGAGTACGAGCAGTACTTC. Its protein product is CASSRQEYEQYF.